Below are 26 T cell receptor beta chains sequenced from a single sample in a study of cytomegalovirus exposure and HLA in healthy donors. The PCR was carried out with 60 Vbeta primers and 13 Jbeta primers. This table comes from immunoSEQ multiplex PCR, and its TCRdb copy is limited to in-frame clones, with some not included. The data hold some 140,000 clones, with about 80% observed a single time. The sequenced material came from PBMCs. The source is a male donor in good health and CMV-seropositive.

The rearrangement links TRBV29-1 to TRBJ2-2; a weak D match, TRBD2 (6 bases). The V gene lost 5 bases and the J gene lost 5 bases, with 18 bases spanning the gap. CDR3 length equals 15 residues. Germline lookup yields CDR1 SQVTM and CDR2 ANQGSEA. In nucleotides, the CDR3 is TGCAGCGTTTTGTCGGCGGGACTGGGGACCGGGGAGCTGTTTTTT. Translation: CSVLSAGLGTGELFF.

The chain uses TRBV28 and TRBJ2-5, with a weak D call TRBD1 (5 bases). The V end was cut by 3 bases, the J end by 1 base, with 9 bases between. CDR1 is MDHEN, CDR2 SYDVKM, per germline. The CDR3 spans 14 residues. The CDR3 sequence is CASSFAGSQETQYF. The CDR3 DNA reads as TGTGCCAGCAGTTTCGCAGGGTCCCAAGAGACCCAGTACTTC.

This rearrangement joins TRBV5-6 to TRBJ2-7, with D possibly being TRBD2 (6 bases). The CDR3 spans 15 residues. Trimming removed 6 bases from V and 0 bases from J, with 16 bases in between. Germline V lookup: CDR1 SGHDT, CDR2 YYEEEE. In DNA, the CDR3 is TGTGCCAGCACACCCCTCGGGGGTAGCTCCTACGAGCAGTACTTC. As protein: CASTPLGGSSYEQYF.

V and J are TRBV5-1 and TRBJ1-5; D remains ambiguous. This CDR3 has 16 amino acids. V was trimmed by 0 bases and J by 3 bases, leaving 13 bases between them. Germline V gives CDR1 SGHRS, CDR2 YFSETQ. CDR3 loop: CASSLVPGDNNQPQHF. CDR3 coding DNA: TGCGCCAGCAGCTTGGTACCCGGGGATAACAATCAGCCCCAGCATTTT.

The rearrangement uses TRBV5-6 and TRBJ2-7; the match to TRBD2 covers 10 bases. The V gene's germline CDR1 is SGHDT and CDR2 YYEEEE. J lost 5 bases, V lost 0 bases, and 5 bases had no gene match. The CDR3 covers 15 residues. CDR3 nucleotide sequence: TGTGCCAGCAGCTTGGGTTCTAGCGGGAGCCACGAGCAGTACTTC. As protein: CASSLGSSGSHEQYF.

This clone showed up just a few times. The rearrangement uses TRBV5-5 and TRBJ1-4, with D unclear. Germline CDR1 is SGHKS and CDR2 is YYEKEE (reference sequence). The V and J ends lost 5 bases and 8 bases respectively, with 10 bases between them. The CDR3 spans 12 residues. The DNA for the CDR3 is TGTGCCAGCAGTCTGGGAGAAGAAAAACTGTTTTTT. It yields the protein CASSLGEEKLFF.

This chain uses TRBV29-1 with TRBJ2-3, with D perhaps matching TRBD2 (6 bases). Per the germline V gene, CDR1 is SQVTM and CDR2 is ANQGSEA. V was trimmed by 4 bases and J by 2 bases, leaving 7 bases between them. The CDR3 length is 12 residues. CDR3 DNA sequence: TGCAGCGTTGGGGGGGACACAGATACGCAGTATTTT. Protein sequence: CSVGGDTDTQYF.

For the CDR3, the DNA is TGTGCCATCAAGGGGACTAGCGGGAGCAACACCGGGGAGCTGTTTTTT. Translating gives CAIKGTSGSNTGELFF. This sequence joins TRBV10-3 and TRBJ2-2, with 14 bases that match TRBD2. The germline gives CDR1 ENHRY, CDR2 SYGVKD. This CDR3 has 16 residues. V shed 7 bases and J 2 bases; nucleotides not matched to a gene: 3.

CDR3 amino acids: CASTLQGEEKLFF. The CDR3 nucleotides are TGTGCCAGTACCCTACAGGGGGAAGAAAAACTGTTTTTT. This chain connects TRBV19 to TRBJ1-4, with 8 bases matching TRBD1. V trimming: 7 bases; J trimming: 8 bases; junction bases outside the gene matches: 6. Germline V lookup: CDR1 LNHDA, CDR2 SQIVND (reference sequence). This CDR3 contains 13 residues.

V is TRBV21-1 and J is TRBJ1-5; the D call in the table, TRBD1, was not verified against the DNA. TRBV21-1 is shown as a pseudogene. The CDR3 runs to 16 residues. This chain's CDR3 is CASSRWDRGEREPQHF. The CDR3 DNA is TGTGCCAGCAGCAGATGGGACAGGGGAGAGAGAGAGCCCCAGCATTTT.

A single count supports this clone. The chain couples TRBV30 to TRBJ2-1, with TRBD2 matching over 11 bases. CDR3 length equals 14 residues. CDR1 and CDR2 (germline): GTSNPN, SVGIG (reference sequence). V gave up 5 bases and J gave up 5 bases; unmatched junction bases: 5. The CDR3 DNA is TGTGCCTGGGGACTGGGACTAGCGGACAATGAGCAGTTCTTC. Translating it yields CAWGLGLADNEQFF.

The V and J genes are TRBV6-5 and TRBJ2-2; the match to TRBD1 covers 9 bases. The CDR3 spans 13 residues. The V gene's germline CDR1 is MNHEY and CDR2 SVGAGI. Unmatched junction bases numbered 1, after V lost 6 bases and J lost 5 bases. The CDR3 sequence: CASRGQGTGELFF. The CDR3 nucleotides read TGTGCCAGCAGGGGACAGGGAACCGGGGAGCTGTTTTTT.

The rearrangement uses TRBV7-9 and TRBJ1-2, with 12 bases lining up with TRBD1. The CDR3 runs to 19 residues. In germline, CDR1 is SEHNR, CDR2 FQNEAQ (reference sequence). With 0 bases clipped from V and 7 bases from J, the junction kept 15 bases outside the gene matches. The CDR3 protein is CASSLAVGTGGENWSGYTF. The DNA of the CDR3 is TGTGCCAGCAGCTTAGCGGTCGGGACAGGGGGCGAGAACTGGAGTGGCTACACCTTC.

The rearrangement links TRBV5-8 to TRBJ2-2; 7 bases map to TRBD1. Germline V gives CDR1 SGHTS, CDR2 YDEGEE. The CDR3 has 15 residues. The junction had 0 bases not matched to a gene; V was cut back by 1 base and J by 0 bases. Here the CDR3 DNA reads TGTGCCAGCAGCTTGACAGGGGCGAACACCGGGGAGCTGTTTTTT. Its protein product is CASSLTGANTGELFF. Based on the CDR3 plus reference TRBV5-8 and TRBJ2-2, the full variable domain is EAGVTQSPTHLIKTRGQQATLRCSPISGHTSVYWYQQALGLGLQFLLWYDEGEERNRGNFPPRFSGRQFPNYSSELNVNALELEDSALYLCASSLTGANTGELFFGEGSRLTVL.

This chain uses TRBV28 with TRBJ1-5; D possibly corresponds to TRBD1 (6 bases). Trimming took off 5 bases at V and 0 bases at J, with 11 bases between the two ends. The CDR3 has 15 amino acids. CDR1 is MDHEN, CDR2 SYDVKM, per germline. CDR3 coding DNA: TGTGCCAGCAGTCCGACAGGTGGTAGCAATCAGCCCCAGCATTTT. Translated: CASSPTGGSNQPQHF.

This clone came up a few times. This sequence joins TRBV18 and TRBJ2-5; D remains ambiguous. The length of the CDR3 is 13 residues. In germline, CDR1 is KGHSH, CDR2 LQKENI. Trimming shortened V by 1 base and J by 3 bases, and 6 bases separated the two germline ends. CDR3 region: CASSPRSEETQYF. DNA for the CDR3: TGTGCCAGCTCACCACGGTCAGAAGAGACCCAGTACTTC.

Points on this clone: No conserved phenylalanine or tryptophan ends this CDR3, so it is likely a read error. CDR3 region: CATSRGYGGATPYEQYS. CDR3 sequence (DNA): TGTGCCACCAGCAGAGGCTACGGAGGGGCGACGCCCTACGAGCAGTACTCC. The chain links TRBV15 to TRBJ2-7; D might be TRBD2 (6 bases). V was trimmed by 1 base and J by 2 bases, leaving 18 bases between them. This CDR3 has 17 residues. Per the germline V gene, CDR1 is LNHNV and CDR2 is YYDKDF (reference sequence).

This rearrangement joins TRBV10-1 to TRBJ1-1; D is uncertain. This CDR3 region has 13 residues. CDR1 and CDR2 from the germline V gene are WNHNN and SYGVQD (reference sequence). V lost 0 bases to trimming and J lost 1 base, with 3 bases between them. The CDR3 loop is CASSESGNTEAFF. CDR3 in DNA: TGCGCCAGCAGTGAGTCCGGGAACACTGAAGCTTTCTTT.

The chain combines TRBV4-1 with TRBJ2-3; 8 bases line up with TRBD2. Germline lookup yields CDR1 MGHRA and CDR2 YSYEKL. J gave up 4 bases and V 0 bases, and 6 bases lay outside the gene matches. CDR3 length: 16 amino acids. DNA for the CDR3: TGCGCCAGCAGCCAAGATAGGGCGGGGGGCCCAGATACGCAGTATTTT. It specifies CASSQDRAGGPDTQYF.

The chain carries TRBV27 and TRBJ2-3, with D possibly TRBD1 on 6 matching bases. CDR1 and CDR2 (germline): MNHEY, SMNVEV (reference sequence). Trimming removed 5 bases at V and 2 bases at J, with 20 bases between. This CDR3 contains 17 residues. This CDR3 is CASSTRSTGPDTDTQYF. CDR3 sequence (DNA): TGTGCCAGCAGTACCCGATCGACAGGCCCCGACACAGATACGCAGTATTTT.

The chain recombines TRBV11-1 with TRBJ2-7; 7 bases are a match to TRBD2. The CDR3 is 16 amino acids. Losses at the gene ends were 5 bases for V and 2 bases for J; bases not matched to a gene: 12. Germline lookup yields CDR1 SGHAT and CDR2 FQDESV (reference sequence). CDR3 DNA sequence: TGTGCCAGCAGCCCCCACCCAGCGGGACGCGCCTACGAGCAGTACTTC. Translated, it gives CASSPHPAGRAYEQYF.

This clone was seen just once. The chain employs TRBV5-4 and TRBJ2-1, with 8 bases that match TRBD2. The CDR3 has 15 residues. Germline CDR1 and CDR2: SGHNT and YYREEE (reference sequence). J gave up 8 bases and V 3 bases, and 10 bases lay outside the gene matches. As DNA, the CDR3 is TGTGCCAGCAGCTCGCCCGGGAGGGCCGTACATGAGCAGTTCTTC. As protein: CASSSPGRAVHEQFF. Variable domain in full (rest from reference TRBV5-4 and TRBJ2-1): ETGVTQSPTHLIKTRGQQVTLRCSSQSGHNTVSWYQQALGQGPQFIFQYYREEENGRGNFPPRFSGLQFPNYSSELNVNALELDDSALYLCASSSPGRAVHEQFFGPGTRLTVL.

The V and J genes are TRBV19 and TRBJ1-2; TRBD1 is a possible D gene (6 bases). Germline lookup yields CDR1 LNHDA and CDR2 SQIVND (reference sequence). The CDR3 has 15 residues. V was shortened by 3 bases and J by 2 bases, with 13 bases between the two germline ends. The chain's CDR3 is CASSMDRTGNYGYTF. The CDR3 DNA reads TGTGCCAGTAGTATGGACAGAACGGGCAACTATGGCTACACCTTC.

This chain uses TRBV30 with TRBJ2-5, with 14 bases lining up with TRBD2. V was pared by 1 base and J by 5 bases, with 9 bases of the junction left unmatched. CDR1 is GTSNPN, CDR2 SVGIG, per germline (reference sequence). This CDR3 has 17 amino acids. The CDR3: CAWSGQTSGRAAETQYF. The DNA of the CDR3 is TGTGCCTGGAGTGGCCAGACTAGCGGGAGGGCCGCGGAGACCCAGTACTTC.

J is TRBJ2-7 and V is TRBV6-5; 8 nucleotides match TRBD1. Germline loops: CDR1 MNHEY, CDR2 SVGAGI. This CDR3 has 14 residues. J gave up 4 bases and V 5 bases, and 7 bases lay outside the gene matches. The CDR3 is CASSPTRGQYEQYF. The CDR3 DNA reads as TGTGCCAGCAGTCCTACCAGGGGGCAATACGAGCAGTACTTC.

The V call is TRBV19, the J call TRBJ1-2, with 8 bases fitting TRBD1. V gave up 6 bases and J gave up 4 bases; unmatched junction bases: 4. Per germline, CDR1 LNHDA and CDR2 SQIVND (reference sequence). The CDR3 loop spans 13 amino acids. The CDR3 loop reads CASRTGEGYGYTF. CDR3 in DNA: TGTGCCAGTAGGACAGGGGAGGGCTATGGCTACACCTTC. Full variable domain (rest looked up from reference TRBV19 and TRBJ1-2): DGGITQSPKYLFRKEGQNVTLSCEQNLNHDAMYWYRQDPGQGLRLIYYSQIVNDFQKGDIAEGYSVSREKKESFPLTVTSAQKNPTAFYLCASRTGEGYGYTFGSGTRLTVV.